These 14 T cell receptor beta chains share one sample of origin, sequenced in a study of Ad26.COV2.S vaccination and SARS-CoV-2 variants. Produced via immunoSEQ multiplex PCR; TCRdb's table is partial and in-frame only. This table has about 320,000 clones, around 83% appearing once. The treatment was: 19 received Ad26.COV2.S at low or high dose, single or two shots; a few received placebo; per-sample allocation not given. Following the first vaccine or placebo injection, samples were taken on day 63. The sample consisted of peripheral blood, taken in a trial of Ad26.COV2.S vaccine versus placebo. All receptors come from a person aged 18-65 years who received the Ad26.COV2.S COVID-19 vaccine or a placebo.

V is TRBV29-1 and J is TRBJ2-3; TRBD2 agrees at 9 bases. V was pared by 4 bases and J by 7 bases, with 6 bases of the junction left unmatched. This CDR3 contains 13 residues. CDR1 and CDR2 from the germline V gene are SQVTM and ANQGSEA. The chain's CDR3 is CSVGSGGMNTQYF. CDR3 nucleotide sequence: TGCAGCGTTGGTAGCGGGGGAATGAATACGCAGTATTTT.

The V and J genes are TRBV4-3 and TRBJ1-6, with D possibly matching TRBD1 (6 bases). Deletions cut 3 bases from V and 10 bases from J, with 13 bases between. Germline V CDR1 and CDR2: LGHNA, YSLEER. The CDR3 totals 14 residues. This CDR3 reads CASSQTIRGSPLHF. The CDR3 region has the DNA TGCGCCAGCAGCCAGACGATCAGGGGATCACCCCTCCACTTT.

The chain employs TRBV30 and TRBJ1-5; D is unclear. Trimming removed 4 bases at V and 3 bases at J, with 10 bases between. Germline CDR1 reads GTSNPN; CDR2 reads SVGIG (reference sequence). There are 13 residues in the CDR3. The CDR3 DNA reads TGTGCCTGGAATAAGGGTAACAATCAGCCCCAGCATTTT. Translating it yields CAWNKGNNQPQHF.

As DNA, the CDR3 is TGCAGTGCTCTAGATAAAAACATTCAGTACTTC. Its protein product is CSALDKNIQYF. The rearrangement joins TRBV20-1 to TRBJ2-4; unclear D gene. Germline V CDR1 and CDR2: DFQATT, SNEGSKA (reference sequence). The V gene lost 5 bases and the J gene lost 4 bases, with 6 bases spanning the gap. The CDR3 contains 11 residues.

The V gene is TRBV9, the J gene TRBJ1-3, with unresolved D. Trimming removed 0 bases from V and 3 bases from J, with 7 bases in between. The CDR3 extends over 14 amino acids. Germline CDR1 SGDLS, CDR2 YYNGEE. DNA of the CDR3: TGTGCCAGCAGCGTAGGGCGGCGTGGAAACACCATATATTTT. It translates to CASSVGRRGNTIYF.

This chain joins TRBV2 and TRBJ1-2; 8 bases line up with TRBD1. The CDR3 loop spans 15 amino acids. With 4 bases clipped from V and 2 bases from J, the junction kept 6 bases outside the gene matches. Germline loops: CDR1 SNHLY, CDR2 FYNNEI. CDR3 bases: TGTGCCAGCAGTGTTAACAGGGGGGAAAACTATGGCTACACCTTC. Amino acids: CASSVNRGENYGYTF.

The J gene is TRBJ2-3, the V gene TRBV30; D remains ambiguous. CDR3 length equals 12 residues. V was pared by 2 bases and J by 5 bases, with 8 bases between. Germline V gives CDR1 GTSNPN, CDR2 SVGIG (reference sequence). The CDR3 DNA reads as TGTGCCTGGAGTCCTTCTCGAGATACGCAGTATTTT. It is translated as CAWSPSRDTQYF.

Only one count was recorded for this clone. V is TRBV5-1 and J is TRBJ2-1; 8 bases match TRBD1. J was trimmed by 7 bases and V by 2 bases; bases with no gene match: 8. The CDR3 loop spans 15 amino acids. Germline V CDR1 and CDR2: SGHRS, YFSETQ. The CDR3 DNA follows: TGCGCCAGCAGCTTTAGGACAGGGTCGGCGAATGAGCAGTTCTTC. Protein sequence: CASSFRTGSANEQFF.

This clone was observed a single time. Other DNA sequences in this specimen translate into the identical CDR3. The gene calls are TRBV4-1 and TRBJ2-7; 7 positions agree with TRBD1. Germline V gene lookup returns CDR1 MGHRA and CDR2 YSYEKL. The J segment lost 2 bases and the V segment lost 0 bases, leaving 1 base of the junction unmatched. This CDR3 is built from 14 residues. This CDR3 reads CASSQEGQTYEQYF. The CDR3 coding sequence is TGCGCCAGCAGCCAAGAGGGACAGACCTACGAGCAGTACTTC.

The chain employs TRBV7-6 and TRBJ2-3; D gene uncertain. Trimming removed 4 bases at V and 0 bases at J, with 5 bases between. The V gene's germline CDR1 is SGHVS and CDR2 FNYEAQ. There are 13 residues in the CDR3. CDR3 in DNA: TGTGCCAGCAGCTCGGTGAGCACAGATACGCAGTATTTT. Protein sequence: CASSSVSTDTQYF.

The chain has TRBV2 and TRBJ1-1, with D perhaps matching TRBD1 (5 bases). The CDR3 contains 16 residues. The V end was cut by 4 bases, the J end by 1 base, with 16 bases between. Germline V gives CDR1 SNHLY, CDR2 FYNNEI. This CDR3 is CASSGRDPGRNTEAFF. The CDR3, as DNA: TGTGCCAGCAGTGGAAGGGACCCCGGGAGGAACACTGAAGCTTTCTTT.

This chain links TRBV7-9 with TRBJ2-7; D gene uncertain. Trimming removed 1 base at V and 0 bases at J, with 10 bases between. The CDR3 length is 15 residues. Germline V gives CDR1 SEHNR, CDR2 FQNEAQ (reference sequence). DNA for the CDR3: TGTGCCAGCAGCTTAGAAGGAACCCTCTCCTACGAGCAGTACTTC. This translates into CASSLEGTLSYEQYF.

This chain connects TRBV10-3 to TRBJ1-2; possibly TRBD1 for D (6 bases). This CDR3 has 12 amino acids. Germline loops: CDR1 ENHRY, CDR2 SYGVKD. The germline V and J ends were trimmed by 11 bases and 1 base, with 11 bases remaining between them. CDR3 in DNA: TGTGCCTCTCGGGACATTAACTATGGCTACACCTTC. Protein sequence: CASRDINYGYTF.

The chain is built from TRBV27 and TRBJ2-1; TRBD2 matches 8 bases. Germline V gives CDR1 MNHEY, CDR2 SMNVEV (reference sequence). V lost 6 bases and J lost 7; bases outside the gene matches: 8. The CDR3 length is 14 residues. Here the CDR3 DNA reads TGTGCCAGCAGGGGCGGGGGGTGGTGGAATGAGCAGTTCTTC. Its protein is CASRGGGWWNEQFF.